One and the same sample provided the 23 T cell receptor beta chains below, sequenced in a study of T cell responses to AZD1222 COVID-19 vaccine. Assay: immunoSEQ multiplex PCR; the TCRdb copy retains only in-frame clones and omits some. The table includes roughly 100,000 clones, 70% to 90% detected once. The sequences come from peripheral blood, collected 28 days after the second AZD1222 dose. These receptors were collected from an adult who received the AZD1222 COVID-19 vaccine.

The chain employs TRBV30 and TRBJ1-2; D perhaps matches TRBD1 (6 bases). The germline V and J ends were trimmed by 0 bases and 2 bases, with 10 bases remaining between them. Germline loops: CDR1 GTSNPN, CDR2 SVGIG (reference sequence). This CDR3 has 14 residues. The CDR3 sequence: CAWSVAGANYGYTF. The CDR3 bases are TGTGCCTGGAGTGTAGCGGGGGCCAACTATGGCTACACCTTC.

This chain connects TRBV9 to TRBJ2-7; unclear D gene. The CDR3 consists of 14 residues. Trimming removed 0 bases at V and 6 bases at J, with 13 bases between. Germline V lookup: CDR1 SGDLS, CDR2 YYNGEE. CDR3 in DNA: TGTGCCAGCAGCGTAGTCGATTGGACGCCCGAGCAGTACTTC. It yields the protein CASSVVDWTPEQYF. Variable domain in full (rest from reference TRBV9 and TRBJ2-7): DSGVTQTPKHLITATGQRVTLRCSPRSGDLSVYWYQQSLDQGLQFLIQYYNGEERAKGNILERFSAQQFPDLHSELNLSSLELGDSALYFCASSVVDWTPEQYFGPGTRLTVT.

This clone was picked up a small number of times. The chain couples TRBV5-1 to TRBJ2-1; 9 bases are shared with TRBD2. The CDR3 runs 16 residues. V dropped 0 bases and J dropped 3; count of bases not matched to a gene: 4. Germline-derived CDR1 and CDR2 are SGHRS and YFSETQ. The CDR3 DNA sequence: TGCGCCAGCAGCTTGGCGACTAGCGGCCTCTACAATGAGCAGTTCTTC. Protein sequence: CASSLATSGLYNEQFF.

The rearrangement uses TRBV10-1 and TRBJ2-3, with no clear D. The V gene's germline CDR1 is WNHNN and CDR2 SYGVQD (reference sequence). This CDR3 is built from 13 residues. Trimming stripped 2 bases from V and 5 bases from J, with 8 bases between. This CDR3 reads CASSETPRDTQYF. The CDR3 DNA reads TGCGCCAGCAGTGAGACGCCACGAGATACGCAGTATTTT.

The chain couples TRBV5-1 to TRBJ2-7; D is undetermined. Trimming pared 5 bases from V and 1 base from J, leaving 10 bases between. The CDR3 has 13 residues. Germline loops: CDR1 SGHRS, CDR2 YFSETQ. The CDR3 bases are TGCGCCAGCAGTCCGGACGAGTCCTACGAGCAGTACTTC. It is translated as CASSPDESYEQYF.

The rearrangement links TRBV19 to TRBJ1-3; no clear D gene. Trimming stripped 8 bases from V and 2 bases from J, with 10 bases between. The germline CDR1 and CDR2 sequences are LNHDA and SQIVND (reference sequence). The CDR3 runs to 13 residues. DNA of the CDR3: TGTGCCAGTCGTAAGGCCGCTGGAAACACCATATATTTT. Amino acid sequence: CASRKAAGNTIYF.

The chain combines TRBV4-1 with TRBJ2-2; D is tentatively TRBD1 or TRBD2 (5 bases each). V was shortened by 5 bases and J by 3 bases, with 13 bases between the two germline ends. CDR1 MGHRA and CDR2 YSYEKL come from the germline V gene. CDR3 length equals 15 residues. CDR3: CASSRGTRDTGELFF. The CDR3 nucleotides read TGCGCCAGCAGCAGGGGTACGAGGGACACCGGGGAGCTGTTTTTT.

This clone occurred once. The V gene is TRBV11-2, the J gene TRBJ2-7; D possibly corresponds to TRBD1 (5 bases). Germline CDR1 and CDR2: SGHAT and FQNNGV. The CDR3 has 14 residues. Trimming left V 4 bases short and J 3 bases short, with 13 bases between. The CDR3 is CASSSTPGFYEQYF. As DNA, the CDR3 is TGTGCCAGCAGCTCTACACCAGGGTTCTACGAGCAGTACTTC.

CDR3 in amino acids: CASSQPGQGQETQYF. The CDR3 bases are TGCGCCAGCAGCCAACCAGGACAGGGCCAAGAGACCCAGTACTTC. This rearrangement joins TRBV4-1 to TRBJ2-5; 8 bases are shared with TRBD1. The CDR3 runs 15 residues. Germline V CDR1 and CDR2: MGHRA, YSYEKL. With V trimmed by 2 bases and J by 1 base, 3 bases remained unmatched.

This clone has a single count. This chain connects TRBV3-1 (or the pseudogene TRBV3-2) to TRBJ1-6; perhaps TRBD1 as D (5 bases). V shed 5 bases and J shed 5 bases, with 10 bases lying between them. CDR3 size: 14 residues. CDR1 and CDR2 (germline): LGHDT, YNNKEL (reference sequence). CDR3 loop: CASSLGRNNSPLHF. The CDR3 DNA sequence: TGTGCCAGCAGCTTGGGACGGAATAATTCACCCCTCCACTTT.

The rearrangement links TRBV7-2 to TRBJ1-4; D perhaps matches TRBD1 (5 bases). Per the germline V gene, CDR1 is SGHTA and CDR2 is FQGNSA. Trimming cost V 3 bases and J 2 bases, with 10 bases left between them. The CDR3 extends over 15 amino acids. CDR3 bases: TGTGCCAGCAGCTTTCAGGGTGCCACTAATGAAAAACTGTTTTTT. Residues: CASSFQGATNEKLFF.

The chain couples TRBV5-6 to TRBJ1-4; D perhaps matches TRBD1 (6 bases). The CDR3 has 15 residues. V lost 3 bases to trimming and J lost 4 bases, with 13 bases between them. CDR1 and CDR2 (germline): SGHDT, YYEEEE. This CDR3 is CASSSMGASNEKLFF. DNA of the CDR3: TGTGCCAGCAGCTCGATGGGGGCTAGTAATGAAAAACTGTTTTTT.

J is TRBJ1-6 and V is TRBV7-8, with 8 bases that match TRBD1. CDR3 size: 16 residues. V was pared by 6 bases and J by 6 bases, with 10 bases of the junction left unmatched. CDR1 is SGHVS and CDR2 is FQNEAQ in the germline V gene. CDR3 in DNA: TGTGCCAGCAGTCGGACAGGGAGTACGCTTAATTCACCCCTCCACTTT. Its protein is CASSRTGSTLNSPLHF.

The rearrangement links TRBV23-1 to TRBJ1-4; 10 bases align to TRBD1. TRBV23-1 is sorted into the ORF group, with uncertain function. Trimming cost V 2 bases and J 7 bases; bases outside gene matches: 10. The CDR3 has 17 amino acids. The CDR3 DNA is TGCGCCAGCAGTCAAAGGGGCCCGGGACAGGGGTGTGAAAAACTGTTTTTT. This sequence encodes CASSQRGPGQGCEKLFF.

The rearrangement links TRBV4-1 to TRBJ1-4; 10 bases map to TRBD1. Germline trimming cut 3 bases from V and 0 bases from J; bases unmatched to any gene: 4. CDR3 length: 17 amino acids. Germline V gene lookup returns CDR1 MGHRA and CDR2 YSYEKL. The CDR3 here is CASSQGQGPATNEKLFF. CDR3 DNA: TGCGCCAGCAGCCAGGGACAGGGGCCTGCAACTAATGAAAAACTGTTTTTT.

The chain employs TRBV2 and TRBJ1-1; tentative D call: TRBD1 (6 bases). Germline CDR1 is SNHLY and CDR2 is FYNNEI. Deletions cut 10 bases from V and 2 bases from J, with 14 bases between. The CDR3 is 13 residues long. Here the CDR3 reads CATAWGGNTEAFF. The CDR3 nucleotides are TGTGCCACCGCCTGGGGGGGCAACACTGAAGCTTTCTTT. Complete variable domain (other parts from reference TRBV2 and TRBJ1-1): EPEVTQTPSHQVTQMGQEVILRCVPISNHLYFYWYRQILGQKVEFLVSFYNNEISEKSEIFDDQFSVERPDGSNFTLKIRSTKLEDSAMYFCATAWGGNTEAFFGQGTRLTVV.

The chain couples TRBV19 to TRBJ2-1; D unresolved. Germline CDR1 is LNHDA and CDR2 is SQIVND (reference sequence). Trimming took 2 bases from V and 3 from J, leaving 5 bases between them. The CDR3 is 13 residues long. In DNA form, the CDR3 reads TGTGCCAGTAGTATATCGCTCTACAATGAGCAGTTCTTC. Protein product: CASSISLYNEQFF.

J is TRBJ2-4 and V is TRBV5-5; D call uncertain. The CDR3 loop spans 11 amino acids. The ends were cut back, 4 bases at V and 7 bases at J, with 6 bases in the middle. CDR1 and CDR2 from the germline V gene are SGHKS and YYEKEE (reference sequence). CDR3 sequence: CASSPLNIQYF. The CDR3 nucleotides are TGTGCCAGCAGCCCGCTGAACATTCAGTACTTC.

The chain joins TRBV3-1 (or the pseudogene TRBV3-2) to TRBJ1-5; no reliable D call. V shed 1 base and J shed 6 bases, with 4 bases lying between them. CDR3 length: 12 residues. Looked up from germline, CDR1 is LGHDT and CDR2 is YNNKEL (reference sequence). CDR3 protein: CASSQGFQPQHF. The CDR3 DNA reads TGTGCCAGCAGCCAAGGATTTCAGCCCCAGCATTTT.

This clone has more than one count but fewer than ten. CDR3 DNA sequence: TGTGCCAGCAGCAAGGGAAACAACAATGAGCAGTTCTTC. It translates to CASSKGNNNEQFF. This chain uses TRBV7-2 with TRBJ2-1, with D unclear. The germline V and J ends were trimmed by 5 bases and 5 bases, with 10 bases remaining between them. CDR1 is SGHTA, CDR2 FQGNSA, per germline. CDR3 length equals 13 residues. Combining the CDR3 with reference TRBV7-2 and TRBJ2-1 gives the whole variable domain GAGVSQSPSNKVTEKGKDVELRCDPISGHTALYWYRQSLGQGLEFLIYFQGNSAPDKSGLPSDRFSAERTGGSVSTLTIQRTQQEDSAVYLCASSKGNNNEQFFGPGTRLTVL.

The CDR3 nucleotides read TGTGCCAGCAGCTGGGACAGGGATGGAAGCAATCAGCCCCAGCATTTT. As protein: CASSWDRDGSNQPQHF. The chain couples TRBV14 to TRBJ1-5; 9 positions agree with TRBD1. CDR3 length: 16 amino acids. The trim removed 5 bases at V and 1 base at J, leaving 6 bases unmatched. Germline V gene lookup returns CDR1 SGHDN and CDR2 FVKESK.

This sequence joins TRBV28 and TRBJ1-5; possible D gene TRBD1, 5 bases. V dropped 4 bases and J dropped 3 bases, with 19 bases sitting between them. Germline V gene lookup returns CDR1 MDHEN and CDR2 SYDVKM. The CDR3 length is 17 residues. The CDR3 DNA sequence: TGTGCCAGCAGTTCTTCTTCAACCTGGGGCACCAATCAGCCCCAGCATTTT. Amino acids: CASSSSSTWGTNQPQHF. Combining the CDR3 with reference TRBV28 and TRBJ1-5 gives the whole variable domain DVKVTQSSRYLVKRTGEKVFLECVQDMDHENMFWYRQDPGLGLRLIYFSYDVKMKEKGDIPEGYSVSREKKERFSLILESASTNQTSMYLCASSSSSTWGTNQPQHFGDGTRLSIL.

A word on this clone: At the DNA level, this CDR3 is encoded by other sequences in the same sample as well. The rearrangement uses TRBV10-3 and TRBJ2-2; no firm D call. This CDR3 contains 12 residues. Trimming removed 7 bases from V and 1 base from J, with 4 bases in between. Per germline, CDR1 ENHRY and CDR2 SYGVKD. The CDR3 nucleotides are TGTGCCATCACGGGGAACACCGGGGAGCTGTTTTTT. Translating gives CAITGNTGELFF.